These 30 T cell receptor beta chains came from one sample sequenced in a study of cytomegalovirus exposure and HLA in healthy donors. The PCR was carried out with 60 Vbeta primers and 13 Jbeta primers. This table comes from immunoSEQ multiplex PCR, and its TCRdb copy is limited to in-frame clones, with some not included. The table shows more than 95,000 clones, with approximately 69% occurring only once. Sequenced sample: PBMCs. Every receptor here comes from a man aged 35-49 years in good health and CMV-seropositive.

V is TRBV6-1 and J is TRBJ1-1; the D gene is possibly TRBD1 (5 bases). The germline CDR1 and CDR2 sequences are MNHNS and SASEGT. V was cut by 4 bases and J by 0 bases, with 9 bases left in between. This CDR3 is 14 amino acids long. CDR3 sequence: CASSVGLMNTEAFF. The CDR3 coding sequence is TGTGCCAGCAGTGTGGGACTGATGAACACTGAAGCTTTCTTT.

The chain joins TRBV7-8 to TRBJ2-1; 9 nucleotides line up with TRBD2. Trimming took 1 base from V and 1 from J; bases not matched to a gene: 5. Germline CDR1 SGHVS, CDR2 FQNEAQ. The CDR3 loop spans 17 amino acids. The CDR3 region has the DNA TGTGCCAGCAGCTTAGGGTCTAGCGGGAAATCCTACAATGAGCAGTTCTTC. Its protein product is CASSLGSSGKSYNEQFF.

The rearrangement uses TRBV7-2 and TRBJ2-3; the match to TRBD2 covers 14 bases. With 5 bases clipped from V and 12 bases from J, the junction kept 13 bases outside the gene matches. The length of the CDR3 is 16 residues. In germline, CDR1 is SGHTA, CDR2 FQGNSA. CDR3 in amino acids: CASSGRGGLAGVPQYF. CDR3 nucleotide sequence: TGTGCCAGCAGCGGCCGGGGGGGACTAGCGGGAGTCCCTCAGTATTTT.

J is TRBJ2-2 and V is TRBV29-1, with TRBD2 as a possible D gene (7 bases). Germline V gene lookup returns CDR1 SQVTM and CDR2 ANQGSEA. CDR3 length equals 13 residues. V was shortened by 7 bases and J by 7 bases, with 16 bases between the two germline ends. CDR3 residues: CSASQGGHGELFF. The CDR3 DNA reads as TGCAGCGCGTCACAGGGAGGGCACGGGGAGCTGTTTTTT.

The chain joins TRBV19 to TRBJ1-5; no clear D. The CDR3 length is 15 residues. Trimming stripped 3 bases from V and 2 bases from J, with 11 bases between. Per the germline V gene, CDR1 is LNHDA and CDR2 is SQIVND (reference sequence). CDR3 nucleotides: TGTGCCAGTAGTATTGGTGGGGAGGGCAATCAGCCCCAGCATTTT. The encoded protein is CASSIGGEGNQPQHF.

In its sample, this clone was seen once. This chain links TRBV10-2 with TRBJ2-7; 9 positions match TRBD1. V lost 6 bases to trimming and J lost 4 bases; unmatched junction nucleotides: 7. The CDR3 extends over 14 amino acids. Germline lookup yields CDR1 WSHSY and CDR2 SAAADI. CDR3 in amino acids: CASRERGQGYEQYF. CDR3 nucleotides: TGCGCCAGCAGGGAAAGAGGACAGGGGTACGAGCAGTACTTC.

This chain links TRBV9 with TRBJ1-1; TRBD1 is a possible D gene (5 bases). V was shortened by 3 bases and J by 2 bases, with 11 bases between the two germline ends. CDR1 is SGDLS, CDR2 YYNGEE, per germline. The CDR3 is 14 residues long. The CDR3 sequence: CASSERGPNTEAFF. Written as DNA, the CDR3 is TGTGCCAGCAGCGAGCGGGGACCCAACACTGAAGCTTTCTTT.

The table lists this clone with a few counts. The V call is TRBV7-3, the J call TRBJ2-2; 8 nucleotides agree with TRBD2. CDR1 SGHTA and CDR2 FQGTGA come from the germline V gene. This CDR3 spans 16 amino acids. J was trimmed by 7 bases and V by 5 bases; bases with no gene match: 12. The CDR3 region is CASSPRRVAGSGELFF. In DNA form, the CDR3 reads TGTGCCAGCAGCCCTCGGAGAGTAGCGGGGAGCGGGGAGCTGTTTTTT. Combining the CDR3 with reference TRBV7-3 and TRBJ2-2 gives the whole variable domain GAGVSQTPSNKVTEKGKYVELRCDPISGHTALYWYRQSLGQGPEFLIYFQGTGAADDSGLPNDRFFAVRPEGSVSTLKIQRTERGDSAVYLCASSPRRVAGSGELFFGEGSRLTVL.

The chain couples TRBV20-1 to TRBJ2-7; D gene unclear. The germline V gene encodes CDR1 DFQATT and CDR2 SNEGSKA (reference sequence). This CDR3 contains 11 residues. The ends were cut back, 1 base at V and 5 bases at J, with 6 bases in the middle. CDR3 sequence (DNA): TGCAGTGCTAGAGTGAGAGACGAGCAGTACTTC. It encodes CSARVRDEQYF.

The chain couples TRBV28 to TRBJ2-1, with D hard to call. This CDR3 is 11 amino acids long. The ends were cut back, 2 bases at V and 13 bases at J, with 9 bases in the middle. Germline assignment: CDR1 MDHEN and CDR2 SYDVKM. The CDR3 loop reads CASSLTEIQFF. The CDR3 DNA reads TGTGCCAGCAGTTTAACGGAGATACAGTTCTTC.

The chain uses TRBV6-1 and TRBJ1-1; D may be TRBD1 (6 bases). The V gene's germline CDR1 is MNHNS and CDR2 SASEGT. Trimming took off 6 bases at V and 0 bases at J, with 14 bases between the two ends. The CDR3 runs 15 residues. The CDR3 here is CASSSRGGMNTEAFF. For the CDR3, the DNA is TGTGCCAGCAGCTCCAGGGGCGGTATGAACACTGAAGCTTTCTTT.

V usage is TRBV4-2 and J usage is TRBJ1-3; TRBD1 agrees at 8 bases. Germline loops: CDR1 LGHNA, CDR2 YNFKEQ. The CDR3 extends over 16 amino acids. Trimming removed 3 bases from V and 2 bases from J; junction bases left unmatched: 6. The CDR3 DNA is TGTGCCAGCAGCCATTTGGACAGGGCAACTGGAAACACCATATATTTT. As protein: CASSHLDRATGNTIYF.

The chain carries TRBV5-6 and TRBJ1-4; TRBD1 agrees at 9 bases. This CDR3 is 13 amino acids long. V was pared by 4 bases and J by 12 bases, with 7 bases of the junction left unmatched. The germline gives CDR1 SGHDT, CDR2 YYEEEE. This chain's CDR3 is CASSTGTGRELFF. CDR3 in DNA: TGTGCCAGCAGCACCGGGACAGGGAGAGAACTGTTTTTT.

CDR3 coding DNA: TGCGCCAGCAGCTTCGGGCGGGCTTTAGGGAAAAATTCACCCCTCCACTTT. Protein sequence: CASSFGRALGKNSPLHF. This chain connects TRBV5-1 to TRBJ1-6; no definite D call. There are 17 residues in the CDR3. With 2 bases removed from V and 7 bases from J, the gap between germline ends came to 19 bases. Germline V gene sequence: CDR1 SGHRS, CDR2 YFSETQ.

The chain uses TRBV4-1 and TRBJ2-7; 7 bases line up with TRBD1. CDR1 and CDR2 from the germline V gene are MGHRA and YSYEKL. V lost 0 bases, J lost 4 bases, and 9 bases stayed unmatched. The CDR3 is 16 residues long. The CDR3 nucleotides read TGCGCCAGCAGCCAAGAATTTACAGGGGTACGGTACGAGCAGTACTTC. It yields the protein CASSQEFTGVRYEQYF.

In DNA form, the CDR3 reads TGTGCCAGCAGTCAGTCTAGGTGGGGGGCAACTAATGAAAAACTGTTTTTT. Residues: CASSQSRWGATNEKLFF. This chain uses TRBV7-8 with TRBJ1-4; D is possibly TRBD1 (5 bases). The CDR3 totals 17 residues. V lost 6 bases and J 0 bases, leaving 17 bases between the germline ends. Germline V gene lookup returns CDR1 SGHVS and CDR2 FQNEAQ.

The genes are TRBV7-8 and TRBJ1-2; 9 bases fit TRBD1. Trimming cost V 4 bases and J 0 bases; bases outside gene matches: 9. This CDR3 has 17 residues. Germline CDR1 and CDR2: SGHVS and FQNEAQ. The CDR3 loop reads CASSSSGTGRTNYGYTF. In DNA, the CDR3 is TGTGCCAGCAGCTCCTCCGGGACAGGGAGAACTAACTATGGCTACACCTTC.

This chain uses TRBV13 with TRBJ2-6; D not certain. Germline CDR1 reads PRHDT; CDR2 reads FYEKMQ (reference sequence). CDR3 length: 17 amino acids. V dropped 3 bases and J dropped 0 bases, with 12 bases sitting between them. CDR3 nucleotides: TGTGCCAGCAGCTTGGGCGTCAGTAGCTCTGGGGCCAACGTCCTGACTTTC. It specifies CASSLGVSSSGANVLTF.

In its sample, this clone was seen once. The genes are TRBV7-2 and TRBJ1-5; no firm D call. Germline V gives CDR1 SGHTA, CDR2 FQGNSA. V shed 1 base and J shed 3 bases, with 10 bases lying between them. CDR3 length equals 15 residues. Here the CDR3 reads CASSLVAANNQPQHF. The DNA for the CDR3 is TGTGCCAGCAGCTTAGTGGCGGCTAACAATCAGCCCCAGCATTTT.

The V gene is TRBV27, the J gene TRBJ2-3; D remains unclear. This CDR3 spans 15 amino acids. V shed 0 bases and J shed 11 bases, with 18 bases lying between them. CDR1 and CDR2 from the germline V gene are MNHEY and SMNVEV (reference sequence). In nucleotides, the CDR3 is TGTGCCAGCAGTTTATCGCTGGGCAGGTCCAAATGGCAGTATTTT. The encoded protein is CASSLSLGRSKWQYF.

The CDR3: CASSNDRVSGANVLTF. The CDR3 DNA reads as TGTGCCAGCAGTAACGACCGGGTCTCTGGGGCCAACGTCCTGACTTTC. This sequence joins TRBV28 and TRBJ2-6; D remains unclear. The CDR3 has 16 amino acids. V shed 5 bases and J shed 0 bases, with 11 bases lying between them. In germline, CDR1 is MDHEN, CDR2 SYDVKM.

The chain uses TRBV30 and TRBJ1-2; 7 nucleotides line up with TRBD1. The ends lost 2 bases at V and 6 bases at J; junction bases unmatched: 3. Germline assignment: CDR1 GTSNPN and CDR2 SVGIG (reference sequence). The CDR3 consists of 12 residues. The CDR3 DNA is TGTGCCTGGAGTACGGGACAGCATGGCTACACCTTC. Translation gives CAWSTGQHGYTF.

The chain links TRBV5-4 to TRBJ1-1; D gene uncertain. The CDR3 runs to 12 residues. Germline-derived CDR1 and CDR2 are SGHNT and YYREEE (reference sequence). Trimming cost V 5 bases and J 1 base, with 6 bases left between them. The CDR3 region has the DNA TGTGCCAGCAGTCCAGGGAACACTGAAGCTTTCTTT. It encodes CASSPGNTEAFF.

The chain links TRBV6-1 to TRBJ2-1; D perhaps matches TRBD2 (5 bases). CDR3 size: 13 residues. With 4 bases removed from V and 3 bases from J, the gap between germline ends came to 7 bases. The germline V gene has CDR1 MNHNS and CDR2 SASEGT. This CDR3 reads CASSGDYYNEQFF. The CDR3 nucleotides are TGTGCCAGCAGTGGTGACTACTACAATGAGCAGTTCTTC.

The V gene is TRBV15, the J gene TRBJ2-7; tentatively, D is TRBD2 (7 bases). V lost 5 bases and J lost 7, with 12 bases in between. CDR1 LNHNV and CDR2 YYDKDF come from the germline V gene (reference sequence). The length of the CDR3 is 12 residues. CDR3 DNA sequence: TGTGCCACCAGCGAGGGGGGGGGTGAGCAGTACTTC. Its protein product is CATSEGGGEQYF.

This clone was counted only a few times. In DNA, the CDR3 is TGTGCCAGCAGACTCAGCGGGAGCTTCTTTTACGAGCAGTTCTTC. Its protein product is CASRLSGSFFYEQFF. The chain joins TRBV6-5 to TRBJ2-1; 8 nucleotides line up with TRBD2. The CDR3 has 15 residues. Germline V gene lookup returns CDR1 MNHEY and CDR2 SVGAGI. Trimming cost V 6 bases and J 10 bases; bases outside gene matches: 14.

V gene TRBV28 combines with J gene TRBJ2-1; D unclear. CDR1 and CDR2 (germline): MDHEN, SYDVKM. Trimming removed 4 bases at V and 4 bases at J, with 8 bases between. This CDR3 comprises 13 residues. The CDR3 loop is CASSWMRYNEQFF. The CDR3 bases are TGTGCCAGCAGTTGGATGAGGTACAATGAGCAGTTCTTC.

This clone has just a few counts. The CDR3 region is CASSFAGTAKTGELFF. For the CDR3, the DNA is TGTGCCAGCAGTTTCGCCGGGACAGCTAAGACCGGGGAGCTGTTTTTT. The chain combines TRBV28 with TRBJ2-2, with 7 bases that match TRBD1. This CDR3 is 16 amino acids long. CDR1 is MDHEN, CDR2 SYDVKM, per germline. The J segment lost 5 bases and the V segment lost 3 bases, leaving 9 bases of the junction unmatched.

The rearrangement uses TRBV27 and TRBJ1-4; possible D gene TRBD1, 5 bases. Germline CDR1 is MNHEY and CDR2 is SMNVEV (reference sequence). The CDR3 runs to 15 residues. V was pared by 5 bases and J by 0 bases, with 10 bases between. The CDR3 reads CASSLDITTNEKLFF. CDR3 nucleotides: TGTGCCAGCAGTCTGGACATTACAACTAATGAAAAACTGTTTTTT.

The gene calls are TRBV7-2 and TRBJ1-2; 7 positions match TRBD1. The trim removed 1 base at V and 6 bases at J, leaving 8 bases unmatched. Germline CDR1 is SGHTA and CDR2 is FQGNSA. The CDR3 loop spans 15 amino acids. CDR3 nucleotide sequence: TGTGCCAGCAGCTTAGGAGGGGGCGTCAGTGATGGCTACACCTTC. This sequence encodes CASSLGGGVSDGYTF.